This TCR beta chain was retrieved from a study of blood T cell repertoires in COVID-19. Study background: Samples representing acute and convalescent COVID-19 were sourced from the United States, Italy and Spain. From T cells, B-cell-depleted T cells, or PBMCs came the material, which was cDNA or gDNA.

Authors' analysis steps: Amplification of reference gene primers was used by the study to estimate nucleated cell counts. The repertoire was sequenced with immunoSEQ multiplex PCR; TCRdb's copy has only in-frame clones and lacks some. V and J calls and clone size follow that table, whereas D and trimming were derived from the DNA. Among around 190,000 clones listed, 88% were seen once. From germline, CDR1 is LNHDA and CDR2 SQIVND (reference sequence). J lost 1 base, V lost 3 bases, and 5 bases had no gene match. The CDR3 has 16 amino acids. The chain has TRBV19 and TRBJ1-2; the match to TRBD1 covers 10 bases. This sequence originates from a woman between 18 and 29 years old who had recovered from COVID-19. Sequenced sample: PBMCs or T cells enriched from blood (not recorded which). CDR3 nucleotides: TGTGCCAGTAGTATTCTTGGGACAGGGGTTAACTATGGCTACACCTTC. Residues: CASSILGTGVNYGYTF.